The present entry profiles one T cell receptor (beta chain) with its context. What it recognizes is unknown. TCRdb's table, derived via immunoSEQ multiplex PCR, lists solely in-frame clones and lacks some. This table has approximately 110,000 clones, approximately 86% appearing once. These data originate in a study of T cell responses to AZD1222 COVID-19 vaccine. Study conclusions and caveats: Females outnumbered males among donors, who were mostly white British; clonal diversity was possibly underestimated. Sampling that yielded the repertoires occurred only after the peak T cell response.

The source is an adult in good health. The sequencing here drew on peripheral blood, taken on day 0 of AZD1222 vaccination.

The CDR3: CASSQGAGRVYEQYF. As DNA, the CDR3 is TGTGCCAGCAGCCAAGGTGCAGGTAGGGTCTACGAGCAGTACTTC. The chain links TRBV14 to TRBJ2-7; D remains unclear. The CDR3 spans 15 residues. V lost 1 base to trimming and J lost 3 bases, with 13 bases between them. CDR1 is SGHDN, CDR2 FVKESK, per germline.